A single sample is the source of the 10 T cell receptor beta chains below, sequenced in a study of cytomegalovirus exposure and HLA in healthy donors. Vbeta (60) and Jbeta (13) primers were used in the PCR. The repertoire was sequenced with immunoSEQ multiplex PCR; TCRdb's copy has only in-frame clones and lacks some. In the table there are fewer than 120,000 clones, approximately 84% of which are singletons. The sample consisted of PBMCs. The receptors were gathered from a middle-aged man in good health and CMV-seronegative.

The rearrangement joins TRBV5-4 to TRBJ1-1; weak D call: TRBD1 (6 bases). From germline, CDR1 is SGHNT and CDR2 YYREEE (reference sequence). CDR3 length: 14 residues. V lost 2 bases, J lost 5 bases, and 13 bases lay in between. CDR3 protein: CASSLGGGRTEAFF. The CDR3 DNA is TGTGCCAGCAGCTTAGGGGGGGGAAGAACTGAAGCTTTCTTT.

The chain uses TRBV7-9 and TRBJ2-2; no clear D gene. There are 14 residues in the CDR3. CDR1 is SEHNR and CDR2 is FQNEAQ in the germline V gene (reference sequence). V gave up 3 bases and J gave up 3 bases, with 8 bases separating them. The CDR3 nucleotides read TGTGCCAGCAGCTTTATTCGAGACACCGGGGAGCTGTTTTTT. Translation: CASSFIRDTGELFF.

This chain connects TRBV15 to TRBJ2-7; TRBD1 matches 9 bases. The germline CDR1 and CDR2 sequences are LNHNV and YYDKDF (reference sequence). Unmatched junction bases numbered 13, after V lost 4 bases and J lost 6 bases. This CDR3 contains 16 residues. The CDR3 is CATSTQGAGQGIEQYF. Written as DNA, the CDR3 is TGTGCCACCAGCACCCAAGGGGCCGGACAGGGGATCGAGCAGTACTTC.

The rearrangement joins TRBV2 to TRBJ2-5; D perhaps matches TRBD2 (6 bases). Germline loops: CDR1 SNHLY, CDR2 FYNNEI. This CDR3 has 16 residues. V lost 2 bases to trimming and J lost 1 base, with 14 bases between them. Here the CDR3 reads CASSEPRGLRQETQYF. CDR3 sequence (DNA): TGTGCCAGCAGTGAACCCCGGGGACTGCGCCAAGAGACCCAGTACTTC.

This clone appeared a few times. V usage is TRBV5-1 and J usage is TRBJ2-3; unclear D gene. Trimming stripped 2 bases from V and 0 bases from J, with 10 bases between. Germline lookup yields CDR1 SGHRS and CDR2 YFSETQ. The CDR3 loop spans 15 amino acids. The CDR3 spells CASSLQTTSTDTQYF. The CDR3 DNA reads as TGCGCCAGCAGCTTACAGACAACTAGCACAGATACGCAGTATTTT.

The chain joins TRBV19 to TRBJ1-5; D possibly corresponds to TRBD1 (5 bases). The germline V gene has CDR1 LNHDA and CDR2 SQIVND (reference sequence). Trimming shortened V by 3 bases and J by 2 bases, and 8 bases separated the two germline ends. CDR3 length: 14 residues. This CDR3 is CASSIDSRNQPQHF. As DNA, the CDR3 is TGTGCCAGTAGTATCGACAGCCGCAATCAGCCCCAGCATTTT.

The chain carries TRBV9 and TRBJ2-3; 10 bases line up with TRBD1. V shed 3 bases and J 1 base; nucleotides not matched to a gene: 5. The CDR3 covers 16 residues. Germline V CDR1 and CDR2: SGDLS, YYNGEE. CDR3 nucleotide sequence: TGTGCCAGCAGCGCCCCCGGGACAGGGGGCACAGATACGCAGTATTTT. It yields the protein CASSAPGTGGTDTQYF.

The chain joins TRBV5-1 to TRBJ1-6; 7 bases are shared with TRBD1. Germline V gene lookup returns CDR1 SGHRS and CDR2 YFSETQ. CDR3 length equals 15 residues. The ends lost 1 base at V and 8 bases at J; junction bases unmatched: 6. The chain's CDR3 is CASSLIGGWDSPLHF. CDR3 in DNA: TGCGCCAGCAGCTTGATAGGGGGCTGGGATTCACCCCTCCACTTT.

The chain is built from TRBV6-1 and TRBJ1-3, with D maybe TRBD1 (6 bases). Germline V lookup: CDR1 MNHNS, CDR2 SASEGT. Trimming removed 10 bases at V and 0 bases at J, with 10 bases between. CDR3 length: 13 amino acids. In nucleotides, the CDR3 is TGTGCCACCGGACAGTACTCTGGAAACACCATATATTTT. Residues: CATGQYSGNTIYF.

The V gene is TRBV18, the J gene TRBJ1-4; a possible D gene is TRBD1 (5 bases). V was trimmed by 1 base and J by 1 base, leaving 7 bases between them. Germline CDR1 KGHSH, CDR2 LQKENI. There are 15 residues in the CDR3. In nucleotides, the CDR3 is TGTGCCAGCTCACCACGGAGGGGAACTAATGAAAAACTGTTTTTT. As protein: CASSPRRGTNEKLFF.